This T cell receptor beta chain emerged from a study of response to subunit inactivated influenza vaccine. Findings and caveats of the study: Authors suggested few new T cells are recruited by each seasonal influenza vaccination.

TCRdb independently ran MiXCR on the RT-PCR reads; one entry per CDR3 protein. The data contain approximately 520,000 distinct CDR3 sequences, around 25% of them singletons. V was clipped by 5 bases and J by 6 bases, with 8 bases between them. Germline CDR1 reads SGHVS; CDR2 reads FQNEAQ. The length of the CDR3 is 12 residues. This clonotype was seen only a few times. Its cognate antigen is unknown. This chain connects TRBV7-8 to TRBJ2-1; a possible D gene is TRBD2 (5 bases). The input for sequencing was CD4+ T cells sorted from PBMCs, taken more than 4 days after vaccination. The sequence was collected from a middle-aged man who received an inactivated influenza vaccine. The DNA for the CDR3 is TGTGCCAGCAGCCGGGAACGCAATGAGCAGTTCTTC. Its translation is CASSRERNEQFF.